This T cell receptor beta chain is drawn from a study of cytomegalovirus exposure and HLA in healthy donors (dated by TCRdb to 2016 to 2017). Regarding the complete study: An earlier analysis of several hundred of the donors reported 250 to 300 Gb of sequence data and roughly 100 million unique TCR beta sequences from approximately 180 million T cells. An earlier analysis of approximately 500 of the donors applied high-throughput TCR beta sequencing to assess whether each TCR beta V gene segment acted as functional or pseudogenic. The later analysis used no new phenotypic data to find candidate immune exposures, relying instead on TCR beta sequences and their occurrence across donors. All discovery cohort repertoires had been generated using a single sequencing platform. About five DR-DQ haplotypes were handled as single units for association and clustering because linkage in the cohort was strong. To predict cytomegalovirus infection status, the study brought together high-throughput TCR immunosequencing, statistical association of individual TCRs with disease status, and machine learning. About 310 gigabases of sequencing data and tens of millions of unique TCR sequences were included in an early release covering about 700 HLA-typed donors. A separate validation cohort of approximately 120 different subjects was used in addition to the approximately 610-subject first cohort. Both class I and class II loci were covered by HLA typing, at four-digit resolution. The study aimed to test whether signatures of past pathogen exposure could be identified by cataloging public T cell receptors. A later analysis re-examined previously published TCR beta repertoires from 610 or so donors and added high-resolution HLA genotyping to investigate patterns of TCR occurrence. The T cell repertoires of roughly 660 subjects were profiled by immunosequencing and related to cytomegalovirus serostatus. Among some 400 genotyped donors of the cohort, an average of about 240,000 unique TCR beta nucleotide sequences was sequenced per donor, of which 15% to 20% were non-productive. Donor age, sex, ethnicity and CMV serostatus were compiled alongside the repertoire data. A later genetic analysis took genome-wide SNP genotypes for 398 of the 666 donors and used that subset as a discovery cohort. The number of donors typed differed by locus, with roughly 620-630 for A, B, C, DRB1 and DQB1, roughly 520 for DQA1, 606 for DPA1, and some 440 for DPB1. Of the 350 to 450 genotyped donors, about 80% fell in the genetic ancestry cluster associated with self-reported Caucasian donors.

For this clone: Its antigen has not been determined. No per-base quality is available; no much larger clone lies one base away.

General study outcomes and caveats: Most TCR sequences were observed very rarely across donors, whereas some public TCRs were present in many individuals. A few of the identified cytomegalovirus-associated TCR beta chains were confirmed in vitro to be specific for cytomegalovirus antigens. A later analysis associated 16,951 TCR beta sequences with specific HLA alleles at a false discovery rate of 0.05. The authors suggested that the approach could potentially be extended to other disease states and immunological phenotypes. Because counts were too low, roughly 16 rarely observed V segments, including chromosome 9 orphons, were excluded from the earlier analysis of 587 of the donors. Correlated functional status among segregating V segments might be attributable to linkage disequilibrium, but an unknown experimental factor could not be ruled out. Strong co-occurrence of HLA alleles, especially DR and DQ, made assigning TCR associations to individual alleles difficult. A cluster of highly shared sequence variants was judged likely to be a technical artifact of the sequencing pipeline. A later genetic analysis associated a missense DCLRE1C variant with V-gene and J-gene trimming of TCR beta chains, and an independent cohort replicated the association. Roughly uniform sequencing depth across donors was assumed in presence/absence analyses, although this assumption may not hold. In a later analysis, several top co-occurrence clusters were reported to appear linked to parvovirus B19, influenza, CMV and Epstein-Barr virus. Immune exposure information for the cohort was limited to CMV serostatus. Because some donors lacked HLA typing at each locus, the association tests relied only on the typed subset. A later genetic analysis reported fewer N-insertions in productive TCRs among donors in an Asian-associated ancestry cluster than the approximately 700-donor mean. A later analysis found that HLA-associated TCR beta chains were more clonally expanded and had lower generation probabilities than equally common non-associated chains. Only TCR beta chains were sequenced in this cohort, and the absence of alpha or paired-chain data limited detectable features. A further reported finding was that TCR beta sequences accurately predicted the HLA-A and HLA-B alleles for most subjects in the first cohort. In a later analysis, most CMV-associated TCR beta chains were found to appear HLA-restricted, with HLA associations seemingly driven largely by CMV exposure. Because the 87-base-pair reads could not distinguish some IMGT-functional V segments, including TRBV6-2 and TRBV6-3, those segments were excluded. In the study, 164 TCR beta chains were listed as associated with cytomegalovirus. In a later analysis, TCR association rates were found to vary across HLA loci, with the most associated TCRs seen for DRB1 alleles and the fewest for HLA-C alleles. In an earlier analysis of approximately 590 of the donors, most TCR beta V segments were observed in productive rearrangements about 87% or about 30% of the time, broadly matching IMGT annotations. In both the original and validation cohorts, the classifier was reported to diagnose cytomegalovirus status with high specificity and sensitivity.

From the cysteine up to the phenylalanine, the CDR3 has a length of 15 residues. The only DNA kept is the CDR3, 45 bases in frame from the first base. CDR1 and CDR2 (MNHEY, SMNVEV) derive from the germline V gene (reference sequence). At the junction V is shortened by 6 bases and J by 2 bases, with 14 bases in between. The library was made by the immunoSEQ multiplex PCR assay. For the multiplex PCR, a mixture combining 60 forward primers for TCR Vbeta segments and 13 reverse primers for TCR Jbeta segments was used. The CDR3 region of rearranged TCR beta genes was amplified from genomic DNA with a multiplex PCR assay. Amplified TCR beta libraries were sequenced as 87-base-pair reads on the Illumina HiSeq System. Regarding the original processing steps: A later analysis tallied tens of millions of unique TCR beta chains across the approximately 670 repertoires, and about 10 million of those chains were shared by two or more donors. To remove PCR and sequencing errors, raw reads were error-corrected and collapsed into unique sequences using a nearest-neighbor algorithm that merged closely related sequences. To assign V, D and J gene segments, CDR3 sequences were aligned to IMGT reference sequences. For a sequence to be retained, a match of at least six nucleotides to both a V gene segment and a J gene segment was required. A rearrangement counted as productive if the CDR3 had no stop codons and remained in frame with V and J, and every other rearrangement counted as non-productive. CDR3 was defined according to IMGT convention as the region running from the second conserved V-encoded cysteine to the conserved J-encoded phenylalanine. The earlier analysis of 587 of the donors excluded any sequence lacking an unambiguous match to a single V gene segment. An earlier analysis of approximately 590 of the donors called V segments functional above 56.7% productive rearrangements and segregating when the between-donor standard deviation exceeded 5%. A statistical classification framework was developed to diagnose cytomegalovirus status using the catalog of TCR beta chain sequences. V and J gene assignment, in a later analysis, came from comparing TCR nucleotide sequences with IMGT/GENE-DB human TR gene sequences. The TCRdist pipeline was used in a later analysis to assign CDR3 sequences and most-parsimonious VDJ recombination scenarios. In a later analysis, every TCR beta chain was defined by the combination of its CDR3 amino acid sequence and its V-gene family, and reads without a unique V-gene family were dropped. A later analysis removed 550 to 700 highly shared, low-generation-probability nucleotide sequences to deal with suspected cross-contamination and a sequencing artifact. For each public chain, a later analysis derived a clonal expansion index from normalized ranks of inferred template counts within each repertoire. In a later analysis, generation probabilities were computed using a VDJ recombination model fitted to out-of-frame rearrangements, and the results were checked against IGoR. A later analysis scored TCR-TCR, TCR-HLA and TCR-CMV co-occurrence with hypergeometric tests, applying a repertoire-size bias correction to TCR pairs. In a later analysis, false discovery rates were estimated by permuting HLA or CMV assignments 20 times. In a later analysis, co-occurring TCRs were grouped using DBSCAN, and TCRdist sequence similarity was added for clustering within HLA-allele-positive subsets. Repertoires with fewer than 30,000 or more than 120,000 public chains were left out of co-occurrence clustering, as were four to six repertoires with anomalous nucleotide sharing. Entries here come from immuneACCESS through TCRdb and include only in-frame sequences with V and J called. Some clones fail to appear in such tables; in the studies checked, an unresolved V gene covers under half of the shortfall, and the cause of the remainder is unknown. D and trimming come from the DNA, and the V and J calls and clone size come from that table. Here the sample has roughly 84,000 clones; around 82% occur a single time. The leading ten clones occupy about 3.5% of the sample.

The cohort consisted of 600 or so healthy bone marrow donors. At the time of sampling, every cohort member was nominally healthy, though immune exposures that went unrecorded were likely present. The donor tested CMV seronegative and was one of the 352 seronegative cohort members. Every donor gave a peripheral blood sample, and the peripheral blood mononuclear cells from that sample were used for TCR beta sequencing. The Qiagen DNeasy Blood Extraction Kit was used to extract genomic DNA from the blood cell samples. This receptor was identified in a man between 50 and 59 years old in good health and CMV-seronegative. The specimen was PBMCs. The chain joins TRBV27 to TRBJ1-5; TRBD1 might be the D gene, on 5 matching bases. The CDR3 sequence is CASRPRQFGNQPQHF. At the DNA level, the sequence is TGTGCCAGCAGACCAAGACAGTTTGGCAATCAGCCCCAGCATTTT.